This TCR beta chain was found in a study of tissue T cells after allogeneic stem cell transplantation. Study-level points and caveats: Alloreactivity or antigen specificity of tissue TCRs was not determined; some clones might be host cells.

In regard to this clone: The antigen is not known. Mouse germline and gene names are used.

CDR3 sequences, V/J genes, frequencies and template counts came from survey-depth TCRbeta sequencing. Clones were read by immunoSEQ multiplex PCR, and TCRdb kept only the in-frame ones, dropping some. The table has under 8,000 clones, under 50% seen once. Regarding time point: mouse harvest day 7 after allogeneic transplant. The graft held 10^6 splenic CD5+ T cells and 10^7 T-cell-depleted bone marrow cells. Tissues came from B6→BALB/c major-mismatch GVHD mice at day 7 or 14. Source material: gut tissue. The receptor was isolated from a female BALB/c mouse given C57BL/6 T cells with graft-versus-host disease after an allogeneic hematopoietic cell transplant.

The CDR3 bases that were read are TGCACCTGCAGTGCAAGGACAGATCATACGCTCTAT. Protein sequence: CTCSARTDHTLY. The CDR3 in its entirety is CTCSARTDHTLYF. The gene calls are TRBV1 and TRBJ1-3; D possibly corresponds to TRBD1 (6 bases). The CDR3 end is not reached by the read, which stops 1 residue before it; the germline J gene fills it in. The CDR3 sequence is 13 residues long. Germline V gene data show CDR1 as NSQYPW and CDR2 as LRSPGD (reference sequence). V lost 2 bases to trimming and J lost 8 bases, with 10 bases between them. Filled out from reference TRBV1 and TRBJ1-3, the complete variable domain reads VTLLEQNPRWRLVPRGQAVNLRCILKNSQYPWMSWYQQDLQKQLQWLFTLRSPGDKEVKSLPGADYLATRVTDTELRLQVANMSQGRTLYCTCSARTDHTLYFGEGSRLIVV.